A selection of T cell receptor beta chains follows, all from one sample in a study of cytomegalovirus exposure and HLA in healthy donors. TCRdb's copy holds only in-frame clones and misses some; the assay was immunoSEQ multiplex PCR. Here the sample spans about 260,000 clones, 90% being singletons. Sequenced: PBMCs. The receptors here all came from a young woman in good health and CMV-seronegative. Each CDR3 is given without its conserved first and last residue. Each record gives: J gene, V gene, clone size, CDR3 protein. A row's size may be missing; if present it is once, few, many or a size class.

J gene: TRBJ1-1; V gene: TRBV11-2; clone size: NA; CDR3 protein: ASSLAAGGYTEAF
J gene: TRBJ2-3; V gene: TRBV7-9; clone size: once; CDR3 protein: ASSLGTADRTDTQY
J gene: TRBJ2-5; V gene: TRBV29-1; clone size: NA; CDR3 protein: SVGEGGLETQY
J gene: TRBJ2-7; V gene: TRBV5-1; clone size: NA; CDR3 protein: ASSLDGGVISEQY
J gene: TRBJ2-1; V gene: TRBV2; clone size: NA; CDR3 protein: ASSESGSSYNEQF
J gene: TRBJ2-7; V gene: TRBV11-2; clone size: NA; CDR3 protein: ASSLEFTLSYEQY
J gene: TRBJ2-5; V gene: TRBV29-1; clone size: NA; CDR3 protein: SVESRTDIQETQY
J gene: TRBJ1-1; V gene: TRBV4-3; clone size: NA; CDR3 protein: ASSPDRWTEAF
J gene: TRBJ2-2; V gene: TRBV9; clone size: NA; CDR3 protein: ASSVEQGQLF
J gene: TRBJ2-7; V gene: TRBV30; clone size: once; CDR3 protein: AWNPTGIGIRVQTYEQY
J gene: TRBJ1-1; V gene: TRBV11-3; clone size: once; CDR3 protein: ASSLGKNTEAF
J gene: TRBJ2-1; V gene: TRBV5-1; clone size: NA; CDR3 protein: ASSYIPKREWNEQF
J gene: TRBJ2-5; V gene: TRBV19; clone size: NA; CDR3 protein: ASSPPFGVVETQY
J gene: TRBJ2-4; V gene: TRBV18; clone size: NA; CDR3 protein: ASSPTGSENLQY
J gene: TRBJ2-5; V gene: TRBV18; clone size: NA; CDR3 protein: ASSPRTGQETQY
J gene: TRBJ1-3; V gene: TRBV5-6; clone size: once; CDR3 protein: ASSRQDGNTIY
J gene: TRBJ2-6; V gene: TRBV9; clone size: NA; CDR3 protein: ASSALASGANVLT
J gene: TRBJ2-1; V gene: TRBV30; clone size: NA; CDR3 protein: AWSVFSSGSDEQF
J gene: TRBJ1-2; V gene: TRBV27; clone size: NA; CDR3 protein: ASRRQGTYYGYT
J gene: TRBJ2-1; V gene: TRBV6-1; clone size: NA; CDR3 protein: ASRRYNEQF
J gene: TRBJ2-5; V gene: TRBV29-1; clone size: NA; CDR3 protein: SVDAPGGFQETQY
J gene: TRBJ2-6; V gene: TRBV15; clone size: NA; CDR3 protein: ATSRGQVLSGANVLT
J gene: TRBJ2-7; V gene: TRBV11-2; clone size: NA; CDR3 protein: ASTSLRPYEQY
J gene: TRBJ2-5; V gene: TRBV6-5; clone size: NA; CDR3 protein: ASSHRTETETQY
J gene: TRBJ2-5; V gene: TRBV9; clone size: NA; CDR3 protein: ASSYRGERQETQY
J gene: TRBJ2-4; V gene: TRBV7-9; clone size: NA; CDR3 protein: ASSLVRTSENIQY
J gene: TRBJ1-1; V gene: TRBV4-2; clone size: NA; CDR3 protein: ASSQDSIGTEAF
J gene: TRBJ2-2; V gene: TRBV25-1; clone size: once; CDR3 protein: ASRARPGELF
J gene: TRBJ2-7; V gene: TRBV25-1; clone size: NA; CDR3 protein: ASSDNSYEQY
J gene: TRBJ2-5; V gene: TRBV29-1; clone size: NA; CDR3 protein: SVRGQQLQETQY
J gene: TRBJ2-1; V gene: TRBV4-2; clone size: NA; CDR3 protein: ASSYYSGSSYNEQF
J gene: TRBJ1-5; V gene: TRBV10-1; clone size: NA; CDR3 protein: ASRQDRGQSQPQH
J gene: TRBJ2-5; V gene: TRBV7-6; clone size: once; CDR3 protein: ASSPVLRDQETQY
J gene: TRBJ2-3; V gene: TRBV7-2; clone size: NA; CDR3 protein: ASSLPAGGTDTQY
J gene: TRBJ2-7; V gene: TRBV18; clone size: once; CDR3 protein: ASSPSGTSGPYEQY
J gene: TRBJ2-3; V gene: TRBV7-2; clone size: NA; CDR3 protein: ASTKRTYTDTQY
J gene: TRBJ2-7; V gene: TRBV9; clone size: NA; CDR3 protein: ASSVDGDADPYEQY
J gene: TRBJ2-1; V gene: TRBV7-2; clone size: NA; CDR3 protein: ASSSRVGWQF
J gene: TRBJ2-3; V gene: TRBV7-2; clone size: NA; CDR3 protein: ASSLVPSGLDTQY
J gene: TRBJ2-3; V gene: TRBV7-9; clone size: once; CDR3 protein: ASSLSGSSTDTQY